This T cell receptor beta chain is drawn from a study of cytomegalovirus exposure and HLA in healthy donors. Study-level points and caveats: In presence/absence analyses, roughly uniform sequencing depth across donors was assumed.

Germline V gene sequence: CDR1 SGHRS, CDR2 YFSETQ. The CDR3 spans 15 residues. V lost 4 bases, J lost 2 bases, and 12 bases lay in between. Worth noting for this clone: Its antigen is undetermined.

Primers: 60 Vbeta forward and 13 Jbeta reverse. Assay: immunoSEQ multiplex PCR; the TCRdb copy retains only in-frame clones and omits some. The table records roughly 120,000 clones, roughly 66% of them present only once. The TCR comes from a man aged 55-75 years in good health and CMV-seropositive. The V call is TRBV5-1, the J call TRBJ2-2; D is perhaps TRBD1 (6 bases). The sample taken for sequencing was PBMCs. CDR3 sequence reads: CASSRQELNTGELFF. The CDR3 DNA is TGCGCCAGCAGCCGACAGGAGCTTAACACCGGGGAGCTGTTTTTT.